This TCR beta chain was captured in a study of blood T cells in healthy people across ages. This CDR3 has 11 amino acids. A second 7 to 11 cycle PCR used barcoded and J-beta primers. A template-switch adaptor that had 12 random nucleotides put a tag on each cDNA molecule. One entry per CDR3 protein results from TCRdb running MiXCR on the 5' RACE reads. The sample carries under 800,000 distinct CDR3 sequences, roughly 45% recorded once. As concerns this clonotype: Just one base apart from a much larger clone, this may be a read error.

The receptor was derived from a woman aged 55-69 years in good health. Sequenced material: blood. The chain employs TRBV12-3 or TRBV12-4 and TRBJ2-5, with unresolved D. TRBJ2-7 matches the DNA end more closely, so the J call is doubtful. CDR3: CASSAPREQYF. The CDR3 DNA is TGTGCCAGCAGTGCCCCCCGCGAGCAGTACTTC.